One and the same sample provided the 9 T cell receptor beta chains below, sequenced in a study of PD-1 blockade in classical Hodgkin lymphoma. Described time point: cycle 4 day 1 (C4D1), after more than 5 weeks of nivolumab. Relapse after autologous stem cell transplantation occurred in every patient, and brentuximab vedotin exposure varied. The study purified CD4+ T cells from thawed PBMCs using magnetic negative selection. Generated by immunoSEQ multiplex PCR, the TCRdb table keeps only in-frame clones and is missing some. The sample lists tens of thousands of clones; 70% to 90% were seen once. The starting material was CD4+ T cells from blood, obtained before the fourth cycle of nivolumab. The receptors originated from a human donor with classical Hodgkin lymphoma.

V usage is TRBV28 and J usage is TRBJ2-1, with TRBD2 matching 8 bases. Trimming cost V 3 bases and J 4 bases; bases outside gene matches: 5. Germline V lookup: CDR1 MDHEN, CDR2 SYDVKM. The CDR3 sequence is 15 residues long. CDR3 region: CASSFVTSGYNEQFF. CDR3 sequence (DNA): TGTGCCAGCAGTTTTGTAACTAGCGGTTACAATGAGCAGTTCTTC.

The sample holds a few counts of this clone. The V and J genes are TRBV19 and TRBJ1-5; tentatively, D is TRBD1 (6 bases). Germline CDR1 is LNHDA and CDR2 is SQIVND (reference sequence). CDR3 size: 15 residues. The V gene lost 3 bases and the J gene lost 0 bases, with 9 bases spanning the gap. Written as DNA, the CDR3 is TGTGCCAGTAGTATTAGGGGGTATAGCAATCAGCCCCAGCATTTT. Translation: CASSIRGYSNQPQHF.

Turning to this clone: Other DNA sequences from this sample encode an identical CDR3 as well. V gene TRBV20-1 combines with J gene TRBJ2-3; D gene unclear. The CDR3 consists of 10 residues. V was clipped by 3 bases and J by 6 bases, with 4 bases between them. The V gene's germline CDR1 is DFQATT and CDR2 SNEGSKA (reference sequence). The CDR3 protein is CSASPDTQYF. The CDR3 region has the DNA TGCAGTGCTAGTCCCGATACGCAGTATTTT.

This chain uses TRBV14 with TRBJ1-1; a weak D match, TRBD1 (5 bases). Germline assignment: CDR1 SGHDN and CDR2 FVKESK. The V gene lost 5 bases and the J gene lost 2 bases, with 12 bases spanning the gap. This CDR3 has 14 amino acids. The CDR3 nucleotides read TGTGCCAGCAGCGAACGAAGGGGTAACACTGAAGCTTTCTTT. Translating gives CASSERRGNTEAFF.

The chain has TRBV11-2 and TRBJ1-1; D is uncertain. Germline CDR1 is SGHAT and CDR2 is FQNNGV. V was trimmed by 0 bases and J by 4 bases, leaving 6 bases between them. CDR3 length equals 13 residues. CDR3 region: CASSLEWSTEAFF. The CDR3 DNA reads as TGTGCCAGCAGCTTAGAATGGAGCACTGAAGCTTTCTTT.

The chain's CDR3 is CASSATGAEQFF. As DNA, the CDR3 is TGTGCCAGCAGTGCGACAGGGGCTGAGCAGTTCTTC. The rearrangement uses TRBV2 and TRBJ2-1, with TRBD1 identical over 8 bases. The V gene end was trimmed by 4 bases and the J gene end by 9 bases; junction bases not matched to a gene: 2. The CDR3 contains 12 residues. Germline lookup yields CDR1 SNHLY and CDR2 FYNNEI.

The chain carries TRBV5-8 and TRBJ1-1, with D possibly TRBD1 on 5 matching bases. The CDR3 runs to 14 residues. Germline values: CDR1 SGHTS, CDR2 YDEGEE. The V end was cut by 0 bases, the J end by 4 bases, with 10 bases between. CDR3 in amino acids: CASSLGQRGTEAFF. CDR3 sequence (DNA): TGTGCCAGCAGCTTGGGCCAGAGGGGCACTGAAGCTTTCTTT.

The gene calls are TRBV29-1 and TRBJ1-2, with 7 bases matching TRBD1. The CDR3 covers 14 residues. The J segment lost 8 bases and the V segment lost 3 bases, leaving 12 bases of the junction unmatched. Germline-derived CDR1 and CDR2 are SQVTM and ANQGSEA. Written as DNA, the CDR3 is TGCAGCGTTGAGGGTCTCAGGGGGGATAGAGGCTACACCTTC. As protein: CSVEGLRGDRGYTF.

The gene calls are TRBV7-2 and TRBJ2-5; unclear D gene. The CDR3 sequence is 13 residues long. The V end was cut by 3 bases, the J end by 2 bases, with 7 bases between. Germline CDR1 and CDR2: SGHTA and FQGNSA. The CDR3, as DNA: TGTGCCAGCAGCTTCGGACCGCAAGAGACCCAGTACTTC. Protein product: CASSFGPQETQYF.